Each of the 11 T cell receptor beta chains below was sequenced from the same sample in a study of response to subunit inactivated influenza vaccine. Via MiXCR, TCRdb re-called the RT-PCR reads, giving one row per CDR3 protein. The repertoire has hundreds of thousands of distinct CDR3 sequences, roughly 10% of them found once; the top ten carry roughly 10%. Specimen: PBMCs from blood, collected on the day of vaccination. These TCRs come from a man aged 45-65 years who received an inactivated influenza vaccine.

The V and J genes are TRBV28 and TRBJ2-3; 7 nucleotides match TRBD2. The J segment lost 6 bases and the V segment lost 3 bases, leaving 9 bases of the junction unmatched. CDR3 length: 15 amino acids. CDR1 is MDHEN, CDR2 SYDVKM, per germline. The CDR3 DNA is TGTGCCAGCAGTTTTTTGGTGGCGGGGGTGGATACGCAGTATTTT. This gives the protein CASSFLVAGVDTQYF.

This clonotype was seen a few times. This chain links TRBV20-1 with TRBJ2-7, with D perhaps matching TRBD2 (6 bases). V was cut by 6 bases and J by 7 bases, with 22 bases left in between. In germline, CDR1 is DFQATT, CDR2 SNEGSKA (reference sequence). This CDR3 comprises 14 residues. Here the CDR3 reads CSAVKISGEGEQYF. Here the CDR3 DNA reads TGCAGTGCAGTCAAAATTTCGGGGGAAGGTGAGCAGTACTTC.

CDR3 protein: CASSFEGASNYGYTF. For the CDR3, the DNA is TGTGCCAGCAGCTTCGAGGGTGCGTCTAACTATGGCTACACCTTC. J is TRBJ1-2 and V is TRBV5-5; no reliable D call. The CDR3 length is 15 residues. V lost 2 bases and J 0 bases, leaving 11 bases between the germline ends. The germline gives CDR1 SGHKS, CDR2 YYEKEE (reference sequence).

This clonotype was counted between two and nine times. J is TRBJ2-1 and V is TRBV7-2; a possible D gene is TRBD2 (7 bases). The V gene lost 6 bases and the J gene lost 6 bases, with 15 bases spanning the gap. The germline CDR1 and CDR2 sequences are SGHTA and FQGNSA. This CDR3 contains 14 residues. Here the CDR3 DNA reads TGTGCCAGCAGACGACCCCGGGGGGCCAATGAGCAGTTCTTC. Encoded protein: CASRRPRGANEQFF. The full variable domain, rest sourced from reference TRBV7-2 and TRBJ2-1, is GAGVSQSPSNKVTEKGKDVELRCDPISGHTALYWYRQSLGQGLEFLIYFQGNSAPDKSGLPSDRFSAERTGGSVSTLTIQRTQQEDSAVYLCASRRPRGANEQFFGPGTRLTVL.

The chain couples TRBV5-1 to TRBJ2-5, with 7 positions matching TRBD1. The CDR3 sequence is 13 residues long. From germline, CDR1 is SGHRS and CDR2 YFSETQ. V was clipped by 5 bases and J by 3 bases; unmatched bases: 4. The CDR3 nucleotides are TGCGCCAGCAGTCATCAGGGGGAAGAGACCCAGTACTTC. Its protein product is CASSHQGEETQYF.

This clonotype has a handful of counts. This sequence joins TRBV28 and TRBJ1-1; weak D call: TRBD1 (5 bases). The length of the CDR3 is 19 residues. Germline CDR1 and CDR2: MDHEN and SYDVKM. Trimming cost V 5 bases and J 0 bases, with 25 bases left between them. The CDR3 is CASSTFEGQGVRMNTEAFF. The CDR3, as DNA: TGTGCCAGCAGTACCTTCGAGGGGCAGGGAGTAAGGATGAACACTGAAGCTTTCTTT.

The V gene is TRBV24-1, the J gene TRBJ2-5; TRBD1 aligns across 10 bases. This CDR3 has 15 residues. Germline loops: CDR1 KGHDR, CDR2 SFDVKD. With 3 bases clipped from V and 4 bases from J, the junction kept 4 bases outside the gene matches. CDR3 nucleotides: TGTGCCACCAGTGATGAGGGACAGGGGCTAGAGACCCAGTACTTC. The encoded protein is CATSDEGQGLETQYF.

V usage is TRBV19 and J usage is TRBJ2-5, with D maybe TRBD2 (5 bases). The CDR3 totals 16 residues. With 7 bases removed from V and 5 bases from J, the gap between germline ends came to 23 bases. Germline V gene lookup returns CDR1 LNHDA and CDR2 SQIVND (reference sequence). CDR3 nucleotides: TGTGCCAGTACGAAAGGGCCGGGATGGCGAGAGGAGACCCAGTACTTC. Translation: CASTKGPGWREETQYF.

There are a few counts of this clonotype. The chain has TRBV11-2 and TRBJ2-1; D uncertain. The V end lost 2 bases, the J end lost 5 bases, and 19 bases lay between the germline ends. This CDR3 is 17 amino acids long. The germline V gene has CDR1 SGHAT and CDR2 FQNNGV. The CDR3 sequence: CASSLFTERKSHNEQFF. The DNA of the CDR3 is TGTGCCAGCAGCTTATTTACAGAGAGGAAGTCCCACAATGAGCAGTTCTTC.

V gene TRBV6-2 or TRBV6-3 combines with J gene TRBJ2-1; 7 bases line up with TRBD2. J gave up 0 bases and V 4 bases, and 6 bases lay outside the gene matches. The V gene's germline CDR1 is MNHEY and CDR2 SVGEGT. The CDR3 covers 16 residues. CDR3 DNA: TGTGCCAGCAGTTTAGGACTAGTTTTCTCCTACAATGAGCAGTTCTTC. Amino acids: CASSLGLVFSYNEQFF.

The chain recombines TRBV6-5 with TRBJ2-3; D is ambiguous. This CDR3 is 14 amino acids long. Per germline, CDR1 MNHEY and CDR2 SVGAGI. Between the trimmed V and J ends, which lost 1 base and 4 bases, there was a span of 9 bases. The DNA for the CDR3 is TGTGCCAGCAGTTACTTCGGGCCCTCAGATACGCAGTATTTT. It encodes CASSYFGPSDTQYF.